This T cell receptor beta chain was recorded in a study of blood T cell repertoires in COVID-19. Study-wide background: COVID-19 samples, acute and convalescent, were from the United States, Italy and Spain.

Clones were sequenced by immunoSEQ multiplex PCR, and TCRdb holds only the in-frame ones, with some missing. The data contain a few hundred thousand clones, around 80% of them seen just once; the ten biggest clones take up roughly 4.3%. This CDR3 has 17 residues. Trimming removed 1 base from V and 1 base from J, with 14 bases in between. The germline gives CDR1 MGHDK, CDR2 SYGVNS. The clonotype originates from a young man with acute COVID-19. The chain uses TRBV25-1 and TRBJ2-1, with TRBD2 as a possible D gene (6 bases). The sample comprised PBMCs or T cells enriched from blood (not recorded which). The CDR3 region is CASSEFGGSSSYNEQFF. In DNA, the CDR3 is TGTGCCAGCAGTGAATTTGGGGGGTCATCGTCCTACAATGAGCAGTTCTTC.